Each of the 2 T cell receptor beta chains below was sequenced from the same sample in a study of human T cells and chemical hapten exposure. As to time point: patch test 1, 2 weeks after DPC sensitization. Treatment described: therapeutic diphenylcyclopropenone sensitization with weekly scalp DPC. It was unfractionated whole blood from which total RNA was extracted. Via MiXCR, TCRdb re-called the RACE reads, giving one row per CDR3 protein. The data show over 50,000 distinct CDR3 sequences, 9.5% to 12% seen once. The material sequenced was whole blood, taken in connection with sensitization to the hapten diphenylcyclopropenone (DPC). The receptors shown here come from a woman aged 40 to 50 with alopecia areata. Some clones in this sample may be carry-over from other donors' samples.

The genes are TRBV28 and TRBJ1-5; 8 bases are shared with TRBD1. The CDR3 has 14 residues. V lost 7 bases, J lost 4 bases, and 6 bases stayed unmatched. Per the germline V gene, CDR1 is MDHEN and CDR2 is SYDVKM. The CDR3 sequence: CASNLWTGNQPQHF. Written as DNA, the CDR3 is TGTGCCAGCAATTTGTGGACAGGGAATCAGCCCCAGCATTTT.

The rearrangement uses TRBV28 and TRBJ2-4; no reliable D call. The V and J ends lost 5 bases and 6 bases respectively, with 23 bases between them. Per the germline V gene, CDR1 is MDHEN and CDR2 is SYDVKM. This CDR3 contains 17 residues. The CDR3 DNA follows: TGTGCCAGCAGTCCTCGTGGCAGAGGCCAAGCATCAAACATTCAGTACTTC. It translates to CASSPRGRGQASNIQYF.